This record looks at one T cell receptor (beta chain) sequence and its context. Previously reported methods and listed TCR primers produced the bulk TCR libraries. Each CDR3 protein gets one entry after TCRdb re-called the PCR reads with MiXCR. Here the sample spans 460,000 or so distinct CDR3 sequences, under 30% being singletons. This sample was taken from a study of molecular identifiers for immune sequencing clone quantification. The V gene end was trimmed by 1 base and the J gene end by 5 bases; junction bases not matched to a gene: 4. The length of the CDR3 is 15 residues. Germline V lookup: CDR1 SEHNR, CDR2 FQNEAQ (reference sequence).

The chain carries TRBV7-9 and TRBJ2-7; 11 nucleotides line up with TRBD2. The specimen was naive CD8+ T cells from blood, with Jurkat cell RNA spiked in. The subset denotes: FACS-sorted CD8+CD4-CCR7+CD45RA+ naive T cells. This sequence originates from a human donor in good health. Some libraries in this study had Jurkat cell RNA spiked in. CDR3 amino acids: CASSLVLAGVDEQYF. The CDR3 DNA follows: TGTGCCAGCAGCTTAGTACTAGCGGGGGTCGACGAGCAGTACTTC.